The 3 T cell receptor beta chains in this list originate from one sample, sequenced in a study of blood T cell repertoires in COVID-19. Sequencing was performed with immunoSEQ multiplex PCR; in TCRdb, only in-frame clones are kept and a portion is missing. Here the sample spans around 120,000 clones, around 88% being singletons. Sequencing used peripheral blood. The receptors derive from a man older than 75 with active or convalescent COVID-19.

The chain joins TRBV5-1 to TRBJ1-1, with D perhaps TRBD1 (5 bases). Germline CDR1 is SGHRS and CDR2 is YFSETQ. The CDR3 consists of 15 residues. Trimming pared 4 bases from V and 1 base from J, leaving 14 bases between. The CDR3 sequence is CASSHGQGRNTEAFF. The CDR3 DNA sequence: TGCGCCAGCAGCCACGGACAAGGACGGAACACTGAAGCTTTCTTT.

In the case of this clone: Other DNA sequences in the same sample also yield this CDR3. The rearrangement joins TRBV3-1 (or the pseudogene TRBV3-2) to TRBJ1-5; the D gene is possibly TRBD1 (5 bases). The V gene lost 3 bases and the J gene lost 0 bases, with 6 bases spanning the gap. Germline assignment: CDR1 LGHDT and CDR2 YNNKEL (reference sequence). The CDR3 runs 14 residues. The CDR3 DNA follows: TGTGCCAGCAGCCAGGGGCATAGCAATCAGCCCCAGCATTTT. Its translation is CASSQGHSNQPQHF.

Here the CDR3 DNA reads TGCAGTGCTAGTGGGGACAGGGAAGCTCGCACCTACGAGCAGTACTTC. Its protein is CSASGDREARTYEQYF. The chain joins TRBV20-1 to TRBJ2-7, with 9 bases matching TRBD1. The germline gives CDR1 DFQATT, CDR2 SNEGSKA (reference sequence). The CDR3 totals 16 residues. V lost 3 bases to trimming and J lost 2 bases; unmatched junction nucleotides: 11.